This T cell receptor beta chain came from a study of metastatic and nonmetastatic thyroid tumors. The wider study: Malignant and benign thyroid patients had repertoires compared in peripheral blood and tumor or nodule tissue. Study-level results: Patients with malignant thyroid tumors reportedly had significantly higher TCR beta diversity than those with benign nodules, in blood and tumor.

V gave up 3 bases and J gave up 0 bases, with 3 bases separating them. Germline CDR1 LNHDA, CDR2 SQIVND (reference sequence). The CDR3 is made up of 12 amino acids. Each patient went into thyroid surgery without having received any treatment. Methods used by the authors: The authors used CDR3 differences across clinicopathological groups to build a distant-metastasis classifier for papillary thyroid cancer. TCRdb re-called the PCR reads via MiXCR. The V and J calls reflect TCRdb's pipeline rather than the authors' work. The sample yields roughly 7,000 clones, about 34% seen once. This clone was seen more than once but under ten times. Its antigen is unknown.

V is TRBV19 and J is TRBJ2-7; D is unclear. Sequencing used adjacent normal tissue. This sequence was found in a female donor with papillary thyroid cancer or a benign thyroid nodule (not recorded which). Some clones in this sample may be carry-over from other donors' samples. CDR3 residues: CASSIFSYEQYF. In DNA, the CDR3 is TGTGCCAGTAGTATCTTCTCCTACGAGCAGTACTTC.